The entry below gives a single T cell receptor (beta chain) sequence along with its context. Its target is not known. The method was immunoSEQ multiplex PCR; TCRdb's version includes in-frame clones alone and lacks a portion of them. The sample carries about 480,000 clones, 79% recorded once. CDR3 length: 13 residues. The germline V gene encodes CDR1 SNHLY and CDR2 FYNNEI. V was pared by 11 bases and J by 3 bases, with 14 bases between. These data come from a study of shared clonotypes between healthy human individuals. The study, taken as a whole, reports: Genetic and exposure-history diversity was limited by the small donor number.

Those who donated, Caucasian adults without exception, all lived in Nashville, Tennessee. The clonotype was recovered from a woman between 40 and 55 years old in good health. Some clones in this sample may be carry-over from other donors' samples. The rearrangement joins TRBV2 to TRBJ2-1; D is tentatively TRBD1 or TRBD2 (5 bases each). Source material: PBMCs. In DNA, the CDR3 is TGTGCCTCAACCGGGGACCACTACAATGAGCAGTTCTTC. Residues: CASTGDHYNEQFF.